Each of the 17 T cell receptor beta chains below was sequenced from the same sample in a study of blood T cell repertoires in COVID-19. Here immunoSEQ multiplex PCR was the method, and the copy in TCRdb shows in-frame clones only, minus some. The table has 60,000 to 85,000 clones, nearly 90% seen once; the top ten hold around 3.6%. Source material: peripheral blood. The receptor set was obtained from a woman in her 50s with COVID-19, enrolled during active disease.

This chain joins TRBV19 and TRBJ2-2, with TRBD2 matching 10 bases. The CDR3 sequence is 20 residues long. Germline V lookup: CDR1 LNHDA, CDR2 SQIVND (reference sequence). With V trimmed by 1 base and J by 1 base, 12 bases remained unmatched. CDR3 region: CASSIGSLAGDKQNTGELFF. CDR3 nucleotides: TGTGCCAGTAGTATAGGTTCGCTAGCGGGAGATAAGCAGAACACCGGGGAGCTGTTTTTT.

The rearrangement uses TRBV28 and TRBJ2-7; tentative D call: TRBD2 (5 bases). This CDR3 spans 14 amino acids. V was trimmed by 7 bases and J by 2 bases, leaving 15 bases between them. The germline V gene encodes CDR1 MDHEN and CDR2 SYDVKM. This chain's CDR3 is CASTGGVGTYEQYF. In DNA, the CDR3 is TGTGCCAGCACCGGAGGCGTGGGGACCTACGAGCAGTACTTC.

The chain joins TRBV5-5 to TRBJ2-5; 7 bases match TRBD1. Trimming removed 4 bases from V and 5 bases from J; junction bases left unmatched: 11. The CDR3 sequence is 15 residues long. Germline V gives CDR1 SGHKS, CDR2 YYEKEE (reference sequence). The CDR3 DNA reads TGTGCCAGCAGCGTACGGGGACAGTTCGAGGAGACCCAGTACTTC. It codes for CASSVRGQFEETQYF. Together with reference TRBV5-5 and TRBJ2-5, the CDR3 gives the full variable domain: DAGVTQSPTHLIKTRGQQVTLRCSPISGHKSVSWYQQVLGQGPQFIFQYYEKEERGRGNFPDRFSARQFPNYSSELNVNALLLGDSALYLCASSVRGQFEETQYFGPGTRLLVL.

This clone has just a few counts. The chain is built from TRBV7-9 and TRBJ2-3; the match to TRBD2 covers 9 bases. In germline, CDR1 is SEHNR, CDR2 FQNEAQ (reference sequence). Trimming took 1 base from V and 8 from J; bases not matched to a gene: 7. The CDR3 is 15 amino acids. The CDR3 loop is CASSLGTSGYTTQYF. CDR3 DNA sequence: TGTGCCAGCAGCTTAGGTACTAGCGGGTACACTACGCAGTATTTT.

This clone was seen a few times. The chain has TRBV10-3 and TRBJ2-2, with 10 bases lining up with TRBD1. The CDR3 has 16 residues. The ends lost 7 bases at V and 3 bases at J; junction bases unmatched: 8. Germline V gives CDR1 ENHRY, CDR2 SYGVKD. In DNA form, the CDR3 reads TGTGCCATCACCGACCGGGACAGGGGTCACACCGGGGAGCTGTTTTTT. It specifies CAITDRDRGHTGELFF.

The gene calls are TRBV6-5 and TRBJ1-1; D unresolved. V was clipped by 5 bases and J by 2 bases, with 15 bases between them. Germline loops: CDR1 MNHEY, CDR2 SVGAGI. The CDR3 is 15 amino acids. Written as DNA, the CDR3 is TGTGCCAGCAGTCACCGTTTAGCTTCCAACACTGAAGCTTTCTTT. Translating it yields CASSHRLASNTEAFF.

The chain recombines TRBV7-8 with TRBJ2-7; TRBD2 is a possible D gene (6 bases). CDR3 length: 19 amino acids. Germline V gives CDR1 SGHVS, CDR2 FQNEAQ. V lost 3 bases and J 0 bases, leaving 24 bases between the germline ends. The DNA for the CDR3 is TGTGCCAGCAGCTTCCGGGACGGGAAAAAGAAACTAGCCTCCTACGAGCAGTACTTC. Translation: CASSFRDGKKKLASYEQYF.

The V gene is TRBV9, the J gene TRBJ2-7; tentatively, D is TRBD1 (6 bases). The germline V and J ends were trimmed by 4 bases and 5 bases, with 19 bases remaining between them. CDR1 and CDR2 from the germline V gene are SGDLS and YYNGEE. The CDR3 runs 15 residues. The CDR3 sequence is CASSLTWTVADEQYF. In DNA form, the CDR3 reads TGTGCCAGCAGCCTTACATGGACAGTAGCAGACGAGCAGTACTTC.

This chain joins TRBV5-4 and TRBJ1-2; 11 positions match TRBD1. The V gene's germline CDR1 is SGHNT and CDR2 YYREEE (reference sequence). Trimming removed 4 bases from V and 5 bases from J; junction bases left unmatched: 4. The CDR3 totals 14 residues. The CDR3 spells CASSPRDRGYGYTF. CDR3 DNA: TGTGCCAGCAGCCCCCGGGACAGGGGGTATGGCTACACCTTC.

The gene calls are TRBV9 and TRBJ2-4; D might be TRBD2 (6 bases). V was cut by 4 bases and J by 1 base, with 12 bases left in between. Germline V CDR1 and CDR2: SGDLS, YYNGEE. The CDR3 is 15 residues long. CDR3 amino acids: CASSPLGGAKNIQYF. DNA of the CDR3: TGTGCCAGCAGCCCCCTTGGGGGGGCCAAAAACATTCAGTACTTC. Full variable domain (rest looked up from reference TRBV9 and TRBJ2-4): DSGVTQTPKHLITATGQRVTLRCSPRSGDLSVYWYQQSLDQGLQFLIQYYNGEERAKGNILERFSAQQFPDLHSELNLSSLELGDSALYFCASSPLGGAKNIQYFGAGTRLSVL.

This clone occurred a few times. The chain carries TRBV6-2 or TRBV6-3 and TRBJ2-3; 10 bases agree with TRBD2. In germline, CDR1 is MNHEY, CDR2 SVGEGT. The length of the CDR3 is 16 residues. Trimming removed 4 bases from V and 1 base from J; junction bases left unmatched: 5. This CDR3 reads CASSSPAGGGTDTQYF. CDR3 nucleotides: TGTGCCAGCAGTTCCCCAGCGGGAGGGGGCACAGATACGCAGTATTTT.

V gene TRBV10-3 combines with J gene TRBJ2-7; 9 nucleotides align to TRBD1. Per the germline V gene, CDR1 is ENHRY and CDR2 is SYGVKD. The CDR3 consists of 13 residues. The junction had 12 bases not matched to a gene; V was cut back by 5 bases and J by 13 bases. The CDR3 loop is CAISSGTGPEVYF. The CDR3, as DNA: TGTGCCATCAGTTCCGGGACAGGGCCCGAGGTATACTTC.

This clone came up once. The chain links TRBV4-1 to TRBJ2-1; TRBD1 aligns across 7 bases. The germline gives CDR1 MGHRA, CDR2 YSYEKL. Trimming removed 1 base from V and 6 bases from J; junction bases left unmatched: 3. This CDR3 contains 14 residues. The CDR3 DNA is TGCGCCAGCAGCCAAGGGGACAGTCGCAATGAGCAGTTCTTC. This codes for CASSQGDSRNEQFF.

This chain uses TRBV15 with TRBJ2-7; TRBD2 aligns across 7 bases. CDR1 is LNHNV and CDR2 is YYDKDF in the germline V gene (reference sequence). This CDR3 comprises 17 residues. V lost 4 bases and J lost 2; bases outside the gene matches: 14. CDR3: CATSTSRGLAVPYEQYF. CDR3 coding DNA: TGTGCCACCAGCACCTCACGCGGGCTAGCGGTCCCCTACGAGCAGTACTTC.

In DNA, the CDR3 is TGTGCCAGCAGCTTATGGGGCGGTTACAATGAGCAGTTCTTC. This codes for CASSLWGGYNEQFF. The V call is TRBV7-2, the J call TRBJ2-1; D is possibly TRBD1 (5 bases). CDR3 length: 14 residues. Trimming left V 2 bases short and J 4 bases short, with 9 bases between. Germline V lookup: CDR1 SGHTA, CDR2 FQGNSA.

The gene calls are TRBV2 and TRBJ2-1; 7 nucleotides line up with TRBD2. After removal of 11 bases from V and 5 bases from J, the junction contained 9 bases not matched to a gene. The CDR3 sequence is 13 residues long. Germline V gives CDR1 SNHLY, CDR2 FYNNEI. The CDR3 nucleotides are TGTGCCTCCTGGGGGAGGGTACACAATGAGCAGTTCTTC. Encoded protein: CASWGRVHNEQFF.

The chain joins TRBV7-2 to TRBJ2-3; tentative D call: TRBD2 (6 bases). Trimming removed 1 base from V and 2 bases from J, with 10 bases in between. This CDR3 has 15 amino acids. Looked up from germline, CDR1 is SGHTA and CDR2 is FQGNSA. The CDR3 DNA follows: TGTGCCAGCAGCTTAGGCCCGGGGGTCACAGATACGCAGTATTTT. Amino acid sequence: CASSLGPGVTDTQYF.